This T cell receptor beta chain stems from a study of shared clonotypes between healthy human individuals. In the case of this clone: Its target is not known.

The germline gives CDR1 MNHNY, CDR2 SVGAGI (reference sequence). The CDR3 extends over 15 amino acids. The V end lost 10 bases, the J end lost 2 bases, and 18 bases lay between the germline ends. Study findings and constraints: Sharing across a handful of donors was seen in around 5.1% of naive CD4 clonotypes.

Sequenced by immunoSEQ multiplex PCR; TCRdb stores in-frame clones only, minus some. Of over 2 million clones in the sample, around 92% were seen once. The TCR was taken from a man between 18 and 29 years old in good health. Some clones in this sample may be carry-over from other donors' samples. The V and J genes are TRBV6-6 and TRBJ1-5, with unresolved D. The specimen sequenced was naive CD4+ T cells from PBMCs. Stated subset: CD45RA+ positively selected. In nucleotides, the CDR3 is TGTGCCACCTTACTGCGACAAGAGGGCAATCAGCCCCAGCATTTT. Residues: CATLLRQEGNQPQHF.